This T cell receptor (beta chain) was sequenced in a study of blood T cell repertoires in COVID-19. Overall study: Samples came from the United States, Italy and Spain, spanning acute and convalescent COVID-19. The analysed material was cDNA or gDNA that came from T cells, B-cell-depleted T cells, or PBMCs.

Per the original data handling: How many nucleated cells were present was estimated from reference gene primer amplification. TCRdb keeps only in-frame clones here, not all; method: immunoSEQ multiplex PCR. That table supplies the V and J calls and clone size; D and trimming were determined from the DNA. The sample carries about 260,000 clones, less than 90% recorded once. The CDR3 length is 15 residues. Germline V gene data show CDR1 as SGHRS and CDR2 as YFSETQ. V shed 2 bases and J shed 7 bases, with 15 bases lying between them. The rearrangement links TRBV5-1 to TRBJ2-2, with D possibly being TRBD1 (5 bases). This TCR derives from a man between 60 and 75 years old with acute or convalescent COVID-19. Sequenced: peripheral blood. CDR3 sequence: CASSFRLVQVGELFF. In DNA, the CDR3 is TGCGCCAGCAGCTTTAGGCTAGTACAGGTCGGGGAGCTGTTTTTT.